Below are 23 T cell receptor beta chains sequenced from a single sample in a study of T cells in Graves' hyperthyroidism and ophthalmopathy. The investigators amplified TCR beta CDR3 regions from RNA transcripts. A first-round RT-PCR of the TCR CDR3 used the HTBI primer set. MiXCR was run by TCRdb on the multiplex PCR reads, yielding one entry per CDR3 protein. The sample consists of about 520,000 distinct CDR3 sequences, around 22% of them appearing once. Source material: blood. The receptors derive from a woman in her twenties or thirties with Graves' ophthalmopathy.

The V gene is TRBV28, the J gene TRBJ2-7; maybe TRBD1 (5 bases). Trimming stripped 3 bases from V and 6 bases from J, with 12 bases between. The CDR3 has 13 residues. In germline, CDR1 is MDHEN, CDR2 SYDVKM. The chain's CDR3 is CASSLPGYGEQYF. The DNA of the CDR3 is TGTGCCAGCAGTTTGCCAGGGTACGGCGAGCAGTACTTC.

The chain combines TRBV5-1 with TRBJ2-2, with TRBD2 matching over 8 bases. V was clipped by 8 bases and J by 6 bases; unmatched bases: 9. There are 14 residues in the CDR3. Germline CDR1 is SGHRS and CDR2 is YFSETQ. The chain's CDR3 is CASEREWLAGELFF. For the CDR3, the DNA is TGCGCCAGTGAGCGGGAGTGGCTTGCCGGGGAGCTGTTTTTT.

This clonotype was picked up many times. The chain couples TRBV25-1 to TRBJ1-3, with TRBD1 matching over 7 bases. Germline V gives CDR1 MGHDK, CDR2 SYGVNS. Losses at the gene ends were 4 bases for V and 0 bases for J; bases not matched to a gene: 15. The CDR3 length is 19 residues. As DNA, the CDR3 is TGTGCCAGCAGTGGACACAAGCCCGGGACAGAGAGCTCTGGAAACACCATATATTTT. Amino acid sequence: CASSGHKPGTESSGNTIYF.

The rearrangement uses TRBV3-1 and TRBJ1-1, with TRBD1 as a possible D gene (5 bases). Per the germline V gene, CDR1 is LGHDT and CDR2 is YNNKEL (reference sequence). The CDR3 is 11 residues long. With 3 bases removed from V and 11 bases from J, the gap between germline ends came to 10 bases. This chain's CDR3 is CASSQGLGAFF. CDR3 in DNA: TGTGCCAGCAGCCAGGGACTAGGGGCTTTCTTT.

The chain links TRBV9 to TRBJ1-1; a weak D match, TRBD1 (6 bases). V dropped 4 bases and J dropped 5 bases, with 21 bases sitting between them. Germline V CDR1 and CDR2: SGDLS, YYNGEE. This CDR3 comprises 16 residues. CDR3 in DNA: TGTGCCAGCAGCCCTCACCTTCGGGGGGCAGAGACTGAAGCTTTCTTT. Protein: CASSPHLRGAETEAFF.

The CDR3 DNA reads TGTGCCAGCTCACCCTGGGGGGACAATCAGCCCCAGCATTTT. Translated: CASSPWGDNQPQHF. The chain carries TRBV18 and TRBJ1-5, with a weak D call TRBD1 (5 bases). Germline-derived CDR1 and CDR2 are KGHSH and LQKENI. V was cut by 3 bases and J by 3 bases, with 9 bases left in between. The CDR3 covers 14 residues.

The chain carries TRBV20-1 and TRBJ2-7, with TRBD2 as a possible D gene (7 bases). V dropped 0 bases and J dropped 0 bases, with 15 bases sitting between them. Germline assignment: CDR1 DFQATT and CDR2 SNEGSKA (reference sequence). This CDR3 is built from 16 residues. The CDR3 region is CSARDLRGGSSYEQYF. CDR3 nucleotide sequence: TGCAGTGCTAGAGATCTTAGGGGGGGCAGCTCCTACGAGCAGTACTTC.

This clonotype has ten or more counts. The chain employs TRBV30 and TRBJ1-5, with D unresolved. CDR1 is GTSNPN and CDR2 is SVGIG in the germline V gene (reference sequence). Trimming removed 0 bases from V and 5 bases from J, with 8 bases in between. The CDR3 runs 13 residues. DNA of the CDR3: TGTGCCTGGAGTGTACGGATGGATCAGCCCCAGCATTTT. Its protein is CAWSVRMDQPQHF.

Comment on this clonotype: A much larger clone is a single base away; this may be a read error. The chain uses TRBV5-1 and TRBJ2-5; perhaps D is TRBD1 or TRBD2 (5 bases each). This CDR3 contains 14 residues. Germline values: CDR1 SGHRS, CDR2 YFSETQ. CDR3 protein: CVSTSGPGIETQYF. CDR3 in DNA: TGCGTCAGCACTTCGGGGCCAGGGATCGAGACCCAGTACTTC.

In its sample, this clonotype was seen many times. The chain combines TRBV3-1 with TRBJ1-5; possibly TRBD1 for D (5 bases). Germline loops: CDR1 LGHDT, CDR2 YNNKEL (reference sequence). The CDR3 extends over 15 amino acids. Trimming removed 3 bases at V and 5 bases at J, with 14 bases between. The CDR3 protein is CASSQGGWEHQPQHF. CDR3 sequence (DNA): TGTGCCAGCAGCCAGGGGGGGTGGGAGCATCAGCCCCAGCATTTT.

This sequence joins TRBV29-1 and TRBJ2-3; TRBD1 matches 8 bases. The germline V gene has CDR1 SQVTM and CDR2 ANQGSEA. The CDR3 has 13 amino acids. J gave up 2 bases and V 6 bases, and 4 bases lay outside the gene matches. Here the CDR3 DNA reads TGCAGCGTAACAGGGGGTATCACAGATACGCAGTATTTT. This codes for CSVTGGITDTQYF.

The table lists this clonotype with a few counts. A single base separates this from a much larger clone, so it may be a read error. This sequence joins TRBV6-5 and TRBJ1-1; D not resolved. The CDR3 extends over 15 amino acids. The germline V gene encodes CDR1 MNHEY and CDR2 SVGAGI. Here the CDR3 DNA reads TGTGCCGGCAGTTACTCTATGGACGCGAACACTGAAGCTTTCTTT. Its protein product is CAGSYSMDANTEAFF.

This clonotype was recorded at least ten times. The genes are TRBV6-5 and TRBJ1-2, with D possibly TRBD1 on 6 matching bases. V lost 3 bases and J 8 bases, leaving 19 bases between the germline ends. The CDR3 spans 15 residues. CDR1 and CDR2 (germline): MNHEY, SVGAGI. The CDR3 is CASSYLRGQNRGYTF. The CDR3 bases are TGTGCCAGCAGTTATCTTCGGGGGCAGAATCGGGGCTACACCTTC.

Only a few counts were recorded for this clonotype. The V gene is TRBV18, the J gene TRBJ2-7, with a tentative D call TRBD2 (6 bases). The length of the CDR3 is 15 residues. Germline V gene lookup returns CDR1 KGHSH and CDR2 LQKENI. V shed 5 bases and J shed 2 bases, with 16 bases lying between them. CDR3 amino acids: CASSGVAGPTYEQYF. The CDR3 bases are TGTGCCAGCTCAGGCGTTGCGGGACCAACCTACGAGCAGTACTTC.

This chain connects TRBV6-5 to TRBJ2-5; no clear D. The CDR3 loop spans 14 amino acids. CDR1 and CDR2 from the germline V gene are MNHEY and SVGAGI. V lost 2 bases and J 2 bases, leaving 9 bases between the germline ends. CDR3 loop: CASSYRLKQETQYF. The CDR3 nucleotides read TGTGCCAGCAGTTACCGGCTAAAACAAGAGACCCAGTACTTC.

This clonotype was observed many times. CDR3 sequence reads: CASSIRGLGYTF. In DNA, the CDR3 is TGCGCCAGTTCGATTCGGGGCCTCGGCTACACCTTC. The chain recombines TRBV5-1 with TRBJ1-2; D perhaps matches TRBD1 (5 bases). Germline CDR1 is SGHRS and CDR2 is YFSETQ. The ends were cut back, 8 bases at V and 8 bases at J, with 16 bases in the middle. This CDR3 has 12 residues.

This chain uses TRBV6-1 with TRBJ1-6; no definite D call. V was shortened by 5 bases and J by 8 bases, with 13 bases between the two germline ends. The CDR3 totals 14 residues. CDR1 MNHNS and CDR2 SASEGT come from the germline V gene. Here the CDR3 reads CASSPLDRYSPLHF. In DNA, the CDR3 is TGTGCCAGCAGTCCCCTGGACCGCTATTCACCCCTCCACTTT.

This clonotype was picked up many times. The chain employs TRBV6-7 and TRBJ2-2; the match to TRBD2 covers 11 bases. TRBV6-7 is identified as an open reading frame with a role that is uncertain. J was trimmed by 7 bases and V by 4 bases; bases with no gene match: 8. The CDR3 contains 16 residues. Written as DNA, the CDR3 is TGTGCCAGCAGTTCCGAGACTAGCGGGGTTCACGGGGAGCTGTTTTTT. It codes for CASSSETSGVHGELFF.

Many counts were recorded for this clonotype. J is TRBJ2-7 and V is TRBV3-1; 13 positions agree with TRBD2. V lost 5 bases to trimming and J lost 7 bases; unmatched junction nucleotides: 14. Per germline, CDR1 LGHDT and CDR2 YNNKEL (reference sequence). This CDR3 region has 17 residues. The CDR3 sequence: CASSLGLAGRRTGEQYF. The CDR3, as DNA: TGTGCCAGCAGCTTGGGACTAGCGGGGCGCCGGACGGGAGAGCAGTACTTC.

V and J are TRBV11-2 and TRBJ1-6; D remains unclear. Germline lookup yields CDR1 SGHAT and CDR2 FQNNGV. This CDR3 spans 12 amino acids. Trimming left V 5 bases short and J 12 bases short, with 11 bases between. The CDR3 loop reads CASSPSLGPLHF. CDR3 bases: TGTGCCAGCAGCCCAAGCTTGGGACCCCTCCACTTT.

This clonotype has more than one count but fewer than ten. This chain links TRBV20-1 with TRBJ2-7; TRBD2 agrees at 8 bases. The CDR3 contains 15 residues. Germline assignment: CDR1 DFQATT and CDR2 SNEGSKA (reference sequence). V shed 3 bases and J 0 bases; nucleotides not matched to a gene: 7. The CDR3 loop reads CSARGREGYSYEQYF. CDR3 nucleotide sequence: TGCAGTGCTAGGGGCCGGGAGGGCTACTCCTACGAGCAGTACTTC.

V gene TRBV7-2 combines with J gene TRBJ1-2; 7 bases agree with TRBD1. V trimming: 1 base; J trimming: 8 bases; junction bases outside the gene matches: 7. Germline values: CDR1 SGHTA, CDR2 FQGNSA. This CDR3 is 14 amino acids long. The CDR3 DNA reads as TGTGCCAGCAGCTTAGGGCAGGGGGGGAGAGGCTACACCTTC. Translation: CASSLGQGGRGYTF.

This clonotype came up a few times. This chain links TRBV18 with TRBJ2-7, with D uncertain. Trimming stripped 2 bases from V and 3 bases from J, with 11 bases between. The length of the CDR3 is 14 residues. Germline CDR1 and CDR2: KGHSH and LQKENI. The CDR3 sequence: CASSPTAILYEQYF. CDR3 sequence (DNA): TGTGCCAGCTCACCAACGGCAATCCTCTACGAGCAGTACTTC. Full variable domain (rest looked up from reference TRBV18 and TRBJ2-7): NAGVMQNPRHLVRRRGQEARLRCSPMKGHSHVYWYRQLPEEGLKFMVYLQKENIIDESGMPKERFSAEFPKEGPSILRIQQVVRGDSAAYFCASSPTAILYEQYFGPGTRLTVT.